This T cell receptor beta chain emerged from a study of tumor-infiltrating lymphocytes in primary liver carcinoma. Study results and caveats: No more than about 8-24% of top clones could be seen in all five tumor regions.

CDR1 and CDR2 (germline): MNHNS, SASEGT. The CDR3 totals 14 residues. V lost 8 bases, J lost 0 bases, and 11 bases lay in between. Points on this clonotype: Its antigen is unidentified.

The study co-extracted DNA and RNA from around 20-30 mg of unsorted bulk tissue. The template, about 540 ng total RNA, yielded TCR beta cDNA made with a constant-region primer. Three-round nested multiplex PCR performed with slightly modified ARM-PCR produced the TCR beta libraries. The study ran its first two PCR rounds for about 11 cycles each, using TRBV1-TRBV30 forward primers and a C-beta reverse primer. Using its own MiXCR run on the multiplex PCR reads, TCRdb lists one record per CDR3 protein. The sample records 50,000 or so distinct CDR3 sequences, about 80% being singletons. The sample consisted of liver tumor tissue from sampling region 5. The subset is: tumor region T5, tumor centre. The receptor comes from a man in his forties with primary liver carcinoma and hepatitis B virus infection. This rearrangement joins TRBV6-1 to TRBJ2-1; D may be TRBD2 (6 bases). CDR3 DNA: TGTGCCAGCCACATGGGGGGCTCCTACAATGAGCAGTTCTTC. The encoded protein is CASHMGGSYNEQFF.